This T cell receptor beta chain was obtained from a study of blood T cell repertoires in COVID-19. In the study overall: Italy, Spain and the United States were the sources of the convalescent and acute COVID-19 samples. PBMCs, B-cell-depleted T cells, or T cells provided the cDNA or gDNA that made up the material.

Those enrolled, adults aged roughly 18 to 95 years, came from about two dozen US areas. V gave up 4 bases and J gave up 7 bases, with 11 bases separating them. Per germline, CDR1 SGHVS and CDR2 FQNEAQ. The CDR3 is made up of 13 amino acids. In the original processing: Estimates of nucleated cell counts were drawn from the amplification of reference gene primers. Clones were sequenced by immunoSEQ multiplex PCR, and TCRdb holds only the in-frame ones, with some missing. V, J and clone size are those of that table, while D and trimming were read from the DNA. The sample lists about 260,000 clones; roughly 88% were seen once.

This receptor was identified in a woman aged 40 to 50 with acute COVID-19. The rearrangement joins TRBV7-8 to TRBJ2-1; TRBD1 is a possible D gene (6 bases). Sequencing was carried out using PBMCs or T cells enriched from blood (not recorded which). The CDR3 DNA follows: TGTGCCAGCAGCTCCGACAGGAGTAATGAGCAGTTCTTC. Amino acids: CASSSDRSNEQFF.